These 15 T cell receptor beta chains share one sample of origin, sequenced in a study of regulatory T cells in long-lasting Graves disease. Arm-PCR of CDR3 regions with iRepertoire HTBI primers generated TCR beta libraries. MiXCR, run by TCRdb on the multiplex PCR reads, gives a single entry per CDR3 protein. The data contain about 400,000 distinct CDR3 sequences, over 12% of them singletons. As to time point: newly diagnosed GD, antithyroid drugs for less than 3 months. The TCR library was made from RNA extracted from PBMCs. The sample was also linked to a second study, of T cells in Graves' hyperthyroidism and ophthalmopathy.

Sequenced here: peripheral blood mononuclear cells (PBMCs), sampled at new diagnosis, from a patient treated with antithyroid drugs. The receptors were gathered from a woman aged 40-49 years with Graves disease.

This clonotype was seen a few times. DNA of the CDR3: TGTGCCAGCAGCCAAGGTCGGGGCGGGAATCAGCCCCAGCATTTT. Its protein is CASSQGRGGNQPQHF. The rearrangement uses TRBV3-1 and TRBJ1-5, with D possibly TRBD1 on 5 matching bases. There are 15 residues in the CDR3. V was cut by 1 base and J by 4 bases, with 11 bases left in between. The germline V gene has CDR1 LGHDT and CDR2 YNNKEL (reference sequence).

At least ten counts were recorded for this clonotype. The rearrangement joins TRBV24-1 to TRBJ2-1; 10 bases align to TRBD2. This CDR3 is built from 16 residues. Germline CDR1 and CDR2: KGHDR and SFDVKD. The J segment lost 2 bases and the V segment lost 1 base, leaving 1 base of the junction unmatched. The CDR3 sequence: CATSDLAGGPYNEQFF. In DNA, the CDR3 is TGTGCCACCAGTGATTTAGCGGGAGGGCCCTACAATGAGCAGTTCTTC.

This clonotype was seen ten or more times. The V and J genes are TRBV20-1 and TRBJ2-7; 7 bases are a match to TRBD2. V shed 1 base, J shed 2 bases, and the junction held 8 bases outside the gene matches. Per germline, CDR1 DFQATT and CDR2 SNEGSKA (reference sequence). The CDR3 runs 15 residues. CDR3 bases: TGCAGTGCTAGAGTTAGAACTAGCGAGACCTACGAGCAGTACTTC. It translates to CSARVRTSETYEQYF.

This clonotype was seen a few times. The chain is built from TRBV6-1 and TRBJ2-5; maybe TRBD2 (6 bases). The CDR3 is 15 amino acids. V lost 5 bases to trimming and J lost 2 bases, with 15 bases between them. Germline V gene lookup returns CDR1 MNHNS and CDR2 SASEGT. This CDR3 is CASSPLGGIQETQYF. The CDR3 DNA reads TGTGCCAGCAGTCCTCTCGGGGGAATACAAGAGACCCAGTACTTC.

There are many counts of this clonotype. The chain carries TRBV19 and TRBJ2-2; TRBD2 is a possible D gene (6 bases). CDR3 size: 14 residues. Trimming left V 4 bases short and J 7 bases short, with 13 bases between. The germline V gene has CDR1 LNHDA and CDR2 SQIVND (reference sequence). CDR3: CASSTQAGGGELFF. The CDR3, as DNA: TGTGCCAGTAGTACCCAAGCGGGTGGCGGGGAGCTGTTTTTT.

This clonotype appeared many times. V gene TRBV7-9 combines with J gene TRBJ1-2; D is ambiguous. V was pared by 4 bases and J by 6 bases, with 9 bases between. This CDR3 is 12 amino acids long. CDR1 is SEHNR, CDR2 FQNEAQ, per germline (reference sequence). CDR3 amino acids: CASSSGGHGYTF. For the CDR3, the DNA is TGTGCCAGCAGCTCGGGAGGACATGGCTACACCTTC.

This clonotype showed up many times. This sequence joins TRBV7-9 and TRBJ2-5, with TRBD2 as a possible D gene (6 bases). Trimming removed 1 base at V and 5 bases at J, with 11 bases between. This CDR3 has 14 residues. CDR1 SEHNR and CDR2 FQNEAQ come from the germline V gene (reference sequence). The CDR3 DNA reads TGTGCCAGCAGCTTAGACGGACTACTCGAGACCCAGTACTTC. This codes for CASSLDGLLETQYF.

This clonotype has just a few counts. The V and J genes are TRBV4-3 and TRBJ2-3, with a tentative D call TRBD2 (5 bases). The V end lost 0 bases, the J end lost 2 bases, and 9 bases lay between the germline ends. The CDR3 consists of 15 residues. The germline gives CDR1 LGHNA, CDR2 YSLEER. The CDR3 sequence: CASSQEPGSTDTQYF. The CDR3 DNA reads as TGCGCCAGCAGCCAAGAACCGGGATCCACAGATACGCAGTATTTT.

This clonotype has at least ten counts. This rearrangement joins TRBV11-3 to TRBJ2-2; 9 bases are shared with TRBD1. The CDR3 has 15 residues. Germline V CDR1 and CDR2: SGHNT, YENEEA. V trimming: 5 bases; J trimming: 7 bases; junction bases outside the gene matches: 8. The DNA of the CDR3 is TGTGCCAGCAGCCCACAGGGGGCGGTTGTCGGGGAGCTGTTTTTT. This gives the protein CASSPQGAVVGELFF.

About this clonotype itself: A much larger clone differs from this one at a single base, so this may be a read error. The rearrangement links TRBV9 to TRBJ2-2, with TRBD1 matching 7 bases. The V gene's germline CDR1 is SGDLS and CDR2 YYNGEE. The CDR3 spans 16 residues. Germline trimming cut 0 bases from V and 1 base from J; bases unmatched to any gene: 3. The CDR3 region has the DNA TGTGCCAGCAGCGTAGGCACAGGGGAGAACACCGGGGAGCTGTTTTTT. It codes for CASSVGTGENTGELFF.

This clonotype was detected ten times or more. The CDR3 nucleotides are TGTGCCAGCAGTCTCCCAGGGGGACTAGACGCTGAAAAACTGTTTTTT. Translated: CASSLPGGLDAEKLFF. This chain joins TRBV2 and TRBJ1-4, with 7 bases lining up with TRBD1. Germline loops: CDR1 SNHLY, CDR2 FYNNEI. This CDR3 spans 16 amino acids. The trim removed 5 bases at V and 7 bases at J, leaving 13 bases unmatched.

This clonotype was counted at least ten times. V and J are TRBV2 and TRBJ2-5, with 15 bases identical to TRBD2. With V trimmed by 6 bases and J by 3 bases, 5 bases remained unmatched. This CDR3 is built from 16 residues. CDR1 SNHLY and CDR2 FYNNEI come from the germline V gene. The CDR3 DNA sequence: TGTGCCAGCAGACGGGGACTAGCGGGAGGAGAAGAGACCCAGTACTTC. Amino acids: CASRRGLAGGEETQYF.

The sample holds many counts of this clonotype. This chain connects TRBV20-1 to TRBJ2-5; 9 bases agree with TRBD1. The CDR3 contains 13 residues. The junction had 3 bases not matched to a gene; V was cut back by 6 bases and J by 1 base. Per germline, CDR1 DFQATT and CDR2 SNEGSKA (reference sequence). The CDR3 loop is CSAPGQGQETQYF. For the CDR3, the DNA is TGCAGTGCCCCGGGACAGGGCCAAGAGACCCAGTACTTC.

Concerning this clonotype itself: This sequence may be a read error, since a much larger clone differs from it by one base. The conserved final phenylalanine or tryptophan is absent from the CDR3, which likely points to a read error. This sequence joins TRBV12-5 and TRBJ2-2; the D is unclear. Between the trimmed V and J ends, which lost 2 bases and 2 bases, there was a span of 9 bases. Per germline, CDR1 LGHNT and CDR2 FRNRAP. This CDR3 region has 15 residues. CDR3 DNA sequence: TGTGCTAGTGGTTTGCGACCCGATAACACCGGGGAGCTGTTTTCT. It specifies CASGLRPDNTGELFS.

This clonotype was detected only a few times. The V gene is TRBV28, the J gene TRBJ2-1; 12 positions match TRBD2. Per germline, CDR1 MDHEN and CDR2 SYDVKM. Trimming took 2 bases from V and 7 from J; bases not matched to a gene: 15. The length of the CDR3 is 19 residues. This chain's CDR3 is CASSLGGGLWTSGKNEQFF. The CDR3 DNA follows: TGTGCCAGCAGTTTAGGGGGGGGGCTTTGGACTAGCGGGAAGAATGAGCAGTTCTTC.